This section outlines one T cell receptor (beta chain) sequence together with its context. Its antigen is currently not known. No clone much larger than this one lies a single base away; base qualities are absent. Trimming at the junction amounts to 4 bases on V and 8 bases on J, and the germline ends lie 12 bases apart. The germline V gene encodes CDR1 SGHRS and CDR2 YFSETQ. The CDR3 measures 13 amino acids from cysteine to phenylalanine. Of all the DNA, just the CDR3 is kept, 39 bases in frame from base 1. At one collaborating source in Seattle, patients were enrolled during active infection and were followed longitudinally through the course of disease. Each collaborating institution followed its own protocols to collect whole blood in K2EDTA tubes. For TCRbeta analysis, collaborator samples were shipped as frozen whole blood, as isolated PBMCs, or as DNA extracted from either sample type. The record originates from a study of blood T cell repertoires in COVID-19 (dated by TCRdb to the early 2020s). The study in broad terms: Collaborator samples came from the United States, Italy and Spain and covered acute and convalescent phases of COVID-19. The dataset comprised deeply sampled blood TCRbeta repertoires from subjects exposed to, actively infected with, or recovered from COVID-19. The prospective study material was composed of cDNA or gDNA derived from T cells, B-cell-depleted T cells, or PBMCs. Nearly every sample came with metadata listing a de-identified subject ID, COVID-19 status, age in years and sex. The samples were drawn from the first 160 participants of the ongoing ImmuneRACE study and from 1,254 subjects provided by 6 global collaborators. The repertoires were made available in a free public database intended to serve as a resource for research on the immune response to SARS-CoV-2. Where available, HLA class I and class II types were obtained from metadata supplied by the sample provider rather than from assay-based typing.

The immunoSEQ Assay, a bias-controlled multiplex PCR, was used to amplify TCRbeta CDR3 regions from genomic DNA. As for the authors' bioinformatics: The number of nucleated cells in each sample was estimated by amplification of reference gene primers within the assay. To quantify the absolute abundance of each unique TCRbeta CDR3 rearrangement, sequence reads were collapsed and filtered. Productive Simpson clonality was computed per sample as the square root of Simpson's diversity index over productive rearrangements. TCRdb retrieved this table from immuneACCESS and kept in-frame rearrangements only. Not all clones are present; in checked studies, unresolved V genes account for under half, and no reason is known for the remainder. The V and J calls and clone size were taken over from that table, and D and trimming were inferred from the DNA. The sample data list about 170,000 clones, and about 85% of these were observed just once. Jointly, the top ten make up about 6.9% of the sample.

What the study reported, not specific to this receptor: Clinical and demographic metadata were provided uncurated, with the amount varying by source and participant.

The rearrangement combines TRBV5-1 with TRBJ1-4; TRBD1 is a possible D gene, resting on 5 matching bases. The sequence came from a man older than 75 with COVID-19, enrolled during active disease. The sequenced sample was peripheral blood. The CDR3 loop reads CASSRTEGEKLFF. The DNA is TGCGCCAGCAGCAGGACGGAGGGGGAAAAACTGTTTTTT.